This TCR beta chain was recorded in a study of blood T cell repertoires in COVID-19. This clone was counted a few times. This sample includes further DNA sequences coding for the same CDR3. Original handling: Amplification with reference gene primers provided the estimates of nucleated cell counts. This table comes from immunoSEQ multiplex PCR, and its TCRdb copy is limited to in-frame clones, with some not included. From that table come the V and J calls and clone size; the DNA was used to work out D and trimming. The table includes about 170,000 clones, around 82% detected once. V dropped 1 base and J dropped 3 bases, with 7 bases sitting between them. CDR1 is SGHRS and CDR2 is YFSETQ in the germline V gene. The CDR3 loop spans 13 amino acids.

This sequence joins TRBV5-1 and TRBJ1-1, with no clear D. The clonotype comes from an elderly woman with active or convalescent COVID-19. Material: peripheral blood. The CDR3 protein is CASSLKLDTEAFF. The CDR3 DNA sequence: TGCGCCAGCAGCTTGAAGCTAGACACTGAAGCTTTCTTT.